The T cell receptor (beta chain) described here comes from a study of blood T cell repertoires in COVID-19. In the study overall: T cells, B-cell-depleted T cells, or PBMCs supplied cDNA or gDNA.

This clone appeared a few times. Authors' analysis steps: Quantification of nucleated cells was approximated via reference gene primer amplification. Assay used: immunoSEQ multiplex PCR; TCRdb lists only in-frame clones, some missing. Clonal size and the V and J genes are those of that table, whereas D and trimming came from the DNA. The sample contains about 200,000 clones, under 90% of which appear only once. This receptor was obtained from a man between 60 and 75 years old with acute or convalescent COVID-19. Sequenced: peripheral blood.

CDR3 amino acids: CASSSGLAGGYNEQFF. CDR3 DNA sequence: TGTGCCAGCAGCTCAGGACTAGCGGGGGGTTACAATGAGCAGTTCTTC. This chain uses TRBV7-3 with TRBJ2-1; TRBD2 matches 14 bases. V lost 4 bases to trimming and J lost 4 bases; unmatched junction nucleotides: 3. The CDR3 loop spans 16 amino acids. Germline V lookup: CDR1 SGHTA, CDR2 FQGTGA.